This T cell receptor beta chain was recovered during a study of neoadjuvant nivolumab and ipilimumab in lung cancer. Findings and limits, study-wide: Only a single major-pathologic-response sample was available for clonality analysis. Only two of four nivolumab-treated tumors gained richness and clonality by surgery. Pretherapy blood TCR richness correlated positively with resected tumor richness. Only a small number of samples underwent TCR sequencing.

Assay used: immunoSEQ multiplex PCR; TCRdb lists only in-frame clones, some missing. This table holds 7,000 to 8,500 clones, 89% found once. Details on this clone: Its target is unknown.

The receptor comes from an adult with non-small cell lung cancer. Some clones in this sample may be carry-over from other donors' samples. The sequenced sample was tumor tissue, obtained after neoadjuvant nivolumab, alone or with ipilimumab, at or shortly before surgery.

CDR3 residues: CASSLYRDRTDTQYF. CDR3 coding DNA: TGTGCCAGCAGCTTATACAGGGACCGCACAGATACGCAGTATTTT. The chain combines TRBV5-6 with TRBJ2-3, with D possibly TRBD1 on 6 matching bases. This CDR3 comprises 15 residues. V lost 2 bases and J lost 1, with 11 bases in between. The germline V gene has CDR1 SGHDT and CDR2 YYEEEE.